One sample yielded the 30 T cell receptor beta chains listed below, sequenced in a study of T cells after yellow fever vaccination. TCRdb passed the 5' RACE reads through MiXCR, listing each CDR3 protein once. The sample lists over 35,000 distinct CDR3 sequences; 5% to 7% were seen once. The sequenced sample was PBMCs, either bulk or a sorted T-cell subset (CD4+, CD8+, memory, or dextramer-sorted; not recorded which), obtained 45 days after the yellow fever booster vaccination. Every receptor here comes from a man younger than 45 who received the YFV17D yellow fever vaccine.

A few counts support this clonotype. The chain uses TRBV11-3 and TRBJ2-1; possible D gene TRBD2, 6 bases. V was pared by 5 bases and J by 0 bases, with 17 bases between. This CDR3 region has 17 residues. CDR1 and CDR2 (germline): SGHNT, YENEEA. CDR3 DNA: TGTGCCAGCAGCCCTCCCTTGGGTAGCGGCTCCTACAATGAGCAGTTCTTC. Translating it yields CASSPPLGSGSYNEQFF.

This clonotype occurred many times. The V gene is TRBV18, the J gene TRBJ2-5; D gene ambiguous. CDR3 size: 16 residues. Per the germline V gene, CDR1 is KGHSH and CDR2 is LQKENI. The V end lost 0 bases, the J end lost 7 bases, and 18 bases lay between the germline ends. The chain's CDR3 is CASSPPVRTALLTQYF. Here the CDR3 DNA reads TGTGCCAGCTCACCACCGGTGCGAACGGCTCTACTGACCCAGTACTTC.

This clonotype was detected many times. This chain links TRBV7-2 with TRBJ2-3; 12 bases fit TRBD2. CDR3 length: 17 residues. The V gene end was trimmed by 3 bases and the J gene end by 3 bases; junction bases not matched to a gene: 7. CDR1 is SGHTA and CDR2 is FQGNSA in the germline V gene. CDR3 DNA: TGTGCCAGCAGCTTTCCGACTAGCGGGAGTACAACAGATACGCAGTATTTT. This encodes CASSFPTSGSTTDTQYF.

This clonotype was seen at least ten times. V is TRBV10-3 and J is TRBJ2-5; 7 nucleotides line up with TRBD2. The CDR3 loop spans 16 amino acids. In germline, CDR1 is ENHRY, CDR2 SYGVKD. V was clipped by 10 bases and J by 4 bases; unmatched bases: 18. CDR3 nucleotides: TGTGCCACCGGAGGCTCGGGAGGAGGTATTAGAGAGACCCAGTACTTC. Protein sequence: CATGGSGGGIRETQYF.

This clonotype was detected many times. This chain uses TRBV10-3 with TRBJ2-3; the D is unclear. Germline V lookup: CDR1 ENHRY, CDR2 SYGVKD. There are 16 residues in the CDR3. With 2 bases removed from V and 0 bases from J, the gap between germline ends came to 12 bases. In DNA, the CDR3 is TGTGCCATCAGTGAGAAGGCGGTAACTAGCACAGATACGCAGTATTTT. The encoded protein is CAISEKAVTSTDTQYF.

This clonotype was observed a few times. The chain carries TRBV14 and TRBJ1-1; D call uncertain. This CDR3 is built from 13 residues. Trimming pared 1 base from V and 5 bases from J, leaving 8 bases between. From germline, CDR1 is SGHDN and CDR2 FVKESK. The CDR3 loop reads CASSQGRSTEAFF. The CDR3 nucleotides are TGTGCCAGCAGCCAAGGGCGCTCGACTGAAGCTTTCTTT. The full variable domain, with the rest looked up from reference TRBV14 and TRBJ1-1, is EAGVTQFPSHSVIEKGQTVTLRCDPISGHDNLYWYRRVMGKEIKFLLHFVKESKQDESGMPNNRFLAERTGGTYSTLKVQPAELEDSGVYFCASSQGRSTEAFFGQGTRLTVV.

This clonotype was observed at least ten times. The chain is built from TRBV28 and TRBJ2-3; 8 bases are shared with TRBD2. This CDR3 contains 14 residues. J was trimmed by 8 bases and V by 5 bases; bases with no gene match: 9. Germline CDR1 reads MDHEN; CDR2 reads SYDVKM. CDR3 sequence: CASSAPGRDSTQYF. The CDR3 DNA reads TGTGCCAGCAGTGCCCCCGGGAGGGATTCTACGCAGTATTTT.

This clonotype showed up many times. The rearrangement uses TRBV6-2 or TRBV6-3 and TRBJ2-2; TRBD2 matches 10 bases. The V gene's germline CDR1 is MNHEY and CDR2 SVGEGT. Germline trimming cut 8 bases from V and 1 base from J; bases unmatched to any gene: 1. The CDR3 runs to 14 residues. In DNA form, the CDR3 reads TGTGCCAGCCGGACTAGCGGGAACACCGGGGAGCTGTTTTTT. It yields the protein CASRTSGNTGELFF.

In its sample, this clonotype was seen a few times. The rearrangement uses TRBV6-1 and TRBJ1-5; D call uncertain. The germline V gene encodes CDR1 MNHNS and CDR2 SASEGT. Between the trimmed V and J ends, which lost 8 bases and 7 bases, there was a span of 15 bases. This CDR3 is built from 13 residues. For the CDR3, the DNA is TGTGCCAGCCAATCAGCGCGACTGCAGCCCCAGCATTTT. Translation gives CASQSARLQPQHF.

Ten or more counts support this clonotype. This chain uses TRBV20-1 with TRBJ2-7; 7 bases align to TRBD1. Germline V CDR1 and CDR2: DFQATT, SNEGSKA (reference sequence). The CDR3 consists of 13 residues. The V gene end was trimmed by 4 bases and the J gene end by 4 bases; junction bases not matched to a gene: 7. CDR3 nucleotides: TGCAGTGCTATTGACAGGGACCGTTACGAGCAGTACTTC. Its translation is CSAIDRDRYEQYF.

This clonotype was seen ten or more times. This rearrangement joins TRBV6-1 to TRBJ2-7; 11 nucleotides match TRBD1. V lost 5 bases to trimming and J lost 1 base; unmatched junction nucleotides: 4. Per the germline V gene, CDR1 is MNHNS and CDR2 is SASEGT. This CDR3 spans 15 amino acids. CDR3 region: CASSRDRGGSYEQYF. The CDR3 DNA reads as TGTGCCAGCAGTCGGGACAGGGGGGGATCCTACGAGCAGTACTTC.

This clonotype was seen ten or more times. V is TRBV20-1 and J is TRBJ2-1, with 7 bases that match TRBD2. The germline gives CDR1 DFQATT, CDR2 SNEGSKA (reference sequence). The trim removed 2 bases at V and 4 bases at J, leaving 8 bases unmatched. The CDR3 sequence is 15 residues long. CDR3 nucleotides: TGCAGTGCTAGATCGACTAGCAGTTGGTACAATGAGCAGTTCTTC. Translating gives CSARSTSSWYNEQFF.

This clonotype has a count of ten or more. V is TRBV4-1 and J is TRBJ2-1, with TRBD2 matching over 11 bases. The CDR3 is made up of 15 amino acids. Looked up from germline, CDR1 is MGHRA and CDR2 is YSYEKL. Trimming removed 0 bases from V and 10 bases from J; junction bases left unmatched: 5. This CDR3 reads CASSQDLAGGLEQFF. In nucleotides, the CDR3 is TGCGCCAGCAGCCAAGATCTAGCGGGAGGTCTAGAGCAGTTCTTC.

In the case of this clonotype: This clone may be a read error of a much larger clone one base away. This CDR3 is CASSVLADHKEQFF. The CDR3 bases are TGTGCCAGCAGCGTACTAGCGGATCACAAAGAGCAGTTCTTC. The chain joins TRBV9 to TRBJ2-1; TRBD2 matches 7 bases. This CDR3 is 14 amino acids long. The V gene's germline CDR1 is SGDLS and CDR2 YYNGEE.

This clonotype was counted at least ten times. The chain couples TRBV6-2 or TRBV6-3 to TRBJ2-7; tentatively, D is TRBD2 (5 bases). The CDR3 extends over 14 amino acids. The V gene lost 2 bases and the J gene lost 10 bases, with 18 bases spanning the gap. Per the germline V gene, CDR1 is MNHEY and CDR2 is SVGEGT. The DNA of the CDR3 is TGTGCCAGCAGTTACGGGCTAAGCGAGGGAATACAGTACTTC. Its translation: CASSYGLSEGIQYF.

This clonotype was recorded many times. The chain employs TRBV6-6 and TRBJ2-3; D is possibly TRBD1 or TRBD2 (5 bases each). The CDR3 consists of 11 residues. V lost 6 bases and J 9 bases, leaving 10 bases between the germline ends. Germline loops: CDR1 MNHNY, CDR2 SVGAGI (reference sequence). In DNA, the CDR3 is TGTGCCAGCAGCCTCGGGGCAACGCAGTATTTT. Its translation is CASSLGATQYF.

This clonotype has ten or more counts. V is TRBV20-1 and J is TRBJ2-1, with D tentatively TRBD1 (6 bases). V was trimmed by 4 bases and J by 0 bases, leaving 10 bases between them. Germline V CDR1 and CDR2: DFQATT, SNEGSKA (reference sequence). There are 14 residues in the CDR3. The CDR3 DNA is TGCAGTGCTACTCGGGACACCTCCTACAATGAGCAGTTCTTC. Residues: CSATRDTSYNEQFF.

This clonotype was found a few times. The chain employs TRBV2 and TRBJ2-3; 8 nucleotides align to TRBD2. Germline trimming cut 8 bases from V and 3 bases from J; bases unmatched to any gene: 10. The CDR3 sequence is 15 residues long. CDR1 and CDR2 from the germline V gene are SNHLY and FYNNEI. In nucleotides, the CDR3 is TGTGCCAGCCAGAAACTAGCGGCTTTAACAGATACGCAGTATTTT. This encodes CASQKLAALTDTQYF. Variable domain in full (rest from reference TRBV2 and TRBJ2-3): EPEVTQTPSHQVTQMGQEVILRCVPISNHLYFYWYRQILGQKVEFLVSFYNNEISEKSEIFDDQFSVERPDGSNFTLKIRSTKLEDSAMYFCASQKLAALTDTQYFGPGTRLTVL.

The table lists this clonotype with a few counts. The rearrangement joins TRBV20-1 to TRBJ2-7; a possible D gene is TRBD2 (5 bases). Per germline, CDR1 DFQATT and CDR2 SNEGSKA (reference sequence). The V gene lost 4 bases and the J gene lost 7 bases, with 23 bases spanning the gap. This CDR3 has 15 residues. CDR3 DNA: TGCAGTGCTACAACCCAAAATACTAGATCGGGGGAGCAGTACTTC. Its translation: CSATTQNTRSGEQYF.

The chain joins TRBV6-1 to TRBJ2-6, with 7 bases fitting TRBD1. CDR1 is MNHNS and CDR2 is SASEGT in the germline V gene. The CDR3 is made up of 17 amino acids. Trimming at V came to 2 bases and at J to 1 base, leaving 5 bases not matched to a gene. CDR3 protein: CASSEFARGSGANVLTF. CDR3 coding DNA: TGTGCCAGCAGTGAATTCGCCAGGGGGTCTGGGGCCAACGTCCTGACTTTC.

Many counts were recorded for this clonotype. This rearrangement joins TRBV20-1 to TRBJ2-5; D perhaps matches TRBD2 (5 bases). V lost 5 bases, J lost 3 bases, and 19 bases lay in between. Germline assignment: CDR1 DFQATT and CDR2 SNEGSKA (reference sequence). The CDR3 runs 15 residues. The CDR3: CSAGPSAGSKETQYF. CDR3 nucleotide sequence: TGCAGTGCTGGGCCATCCGCGGGTTCGAAAGAGACCCAGTACTTC.

This clonotype was seen a few times. The chain employs TRBV6-2 or TRBV6-3 and TRBJ1-1; D gene uncertain. The ends were cut back, 6 bases at V and 1 base at J, with 9 bases in the middle. The germline gives CDR1 MNHEY, CDR2 SVGEGT. The CDR3 contains 13 residues. The CDR3 here is CASRLQKNTEAFF. DNA for the CDR3: TGTGCCAGCAGACTACAAAAGAACACTGAAGCTTTCTTT.

The chain joins TRBV18 to TRBJ2-7; TRBD1 agrees at 7 bases. Germline V gene sequence: CDR1 KGHSH, CDR2 LQKENI. V was pared by 2 bases and J by 3 bases, with 4 bases of the junction left unmatched. The CDR3 totals 14 residues. This chain's CDR3 is CASSPETGSYEQYF. CDR3 in DNA: TGTGCCAGCTCACCAGAGACAGGGAGCTACGAGCAGTACTTC.

The chain links TRBV19 to TRBJ1-2, with D unclear. V was cut by 5 bases and J by 1 base, with 8 bases left in between. Germline V CDR1 and CDR2: LNHDA, SQIVND (reference sequence). There are 13 residues in the CDR3. The CDR3 DNA reads TGTGCCAGTAGTCCCCCTGGTAACTATGGCTACACCTTC. It codes for CASSPPGNYGYTF.

This clonotype has at least ten counts. This chain links TRBV7-3 with TRBJ1-2; D might be TRBD1 (5 bases). Germline V lookup: CDR1 SGHTA, CDR2 FQGTGA. The CDR3 contains 13 residues. Between the trimmed V and J ends, which lost 4 bases and 5 bases, there was a span of 11 bases. CDR3 DNA: TGTGCCAGCAGCTCCGGGACGGAGTATGGCTACACCTTC. Its protein is CASSSGTEYGYTF.

This clonotype was observed at least ten times. The chain is built from TRBV10-3 and TRBJ2-7; no reliable D call. The V and J ends lost 6 bases and 2 bases respectively, with 11 bases between them. Germline-derived CDR1 and CDR2 are ENHRY and SYGVKD. This CDR3 has 13 amino acids. CDR3 bases: TGTGCCATCAGCTCCGGGCCCGCCTACGAGCAGTACTTC. It codes for CAISSGPAYEQYF.

This clonotype was observed many times. This chain connects TRBV6-5 to TRBJ1-5, with D possibly TRBD1 on 5 matching bases. The CDR3 sequence is 15 residues long. Germline lookup yields CDR1 MNHEY and CDR2 SVGAGI. V shed 5 bases and J shed 5 bases, with 16 bases lying between them. CDR3 coding DNA: TGTGCCAGCAGTACAACGGGGGACCCGCATCAGCCCCAGCATTTT. It encodes CASSTTGDPHQPQHF.

This clonotype showed up just a few times. The gene calls are TRBV5-4 and TRBJ2-1, with 9 positions matching TRBD2. This CDR3 contains 16 residues. The V gene's germline CDR1 is SGHNT and CDR2 YYREEE (reference sequence). The V gene end was trimmed by 6 bases and the J gene end by 7 bases; junction bases not matched to a gene: 14. The CDR3 DNA is TGTGCCAGCAAAGATGTAGCGGGGGTCATGGTGAATGAGCAGTTCTTC. Residues: CASKDVAGVMVNEQFF.

This clonotype was recorded many times. The chain uses TRBV29-1 and TRBJ1-6; the D gene is possibly TRBD1 (6 bases). This CDR3 spans 13 amino acids. Germline CDR1 SQVTM, CDR2 ANQGSEA. V gave up 6 bases and J gave up 7 bases, with 13 bases separating them. The CDR3 nucleotides are TGCAGCGTCCGAGGGGGGGCGAATTCACCCCTCCACTTT. It yields the protein CSVRGGANSPLHF.

This clonotype has just a few counts. This chain uses TRBV20-1 with TRBJ1-2, with 9 bases lining up with TRBD1. V gave up 5 bases and J gave up 7 bases; unmatched junction bases: 5. This CDR3 is built from 12 residues. The germline CDR1 and CDR2 sequences are DFQATT and SNEGSKA (reference sequence). The CDR3 loop is CSASRDRVGYTF. The CDR3 coding sequence is TGCAGTGCTTCCCGGGACAGGGTTGGCTACACCTTC.